Below are 23 T cell receptor beta chains sequenced from a single sample in a study of blood T cell repertoires in COVID-19. The table came from immunoSEQ multiplex PCR; TCRdb's copy has only in-frame clones and leaves some out. The sample shows 70,000 to 85,000 clones, 82% of them seen only once. Sequenced sample: peripheral blood. The receptor source for this set is a man aged 55-75 years with acute or convalescent COVID-19.

This clone was picked up a small number of times. The chain has TRBV27 and TRBJ1-2; D might be TRBD1 (5 bases). From germline, CDR1 is MNHEY and CDR2 SMNVEV (reference sequence). Trimming removed 3 bases at V and 5 bases at J, with 16 bases between. The CDR3 spans 15 residues. The CDR3: CASSFLQGSFYGYTF. The CDR3, as DNA: TGTGCCAGCAGTTTTCTTCAGGGCTCGTTTTATGGCTACACCTTC.

The CDR3 bases are TGTGCCAGCAGCTTATCCGGGGCGAACACCGGGGAGCTGTTTTTT. This sequence encodes CASSLSGANTGELFF. This rearrangement joins TRBV7-9 to TRBJ2-2; D possibly corresponds to TRBD2 (5 bases). The CDR3 length is 15 residues. Germline CDR1 reads SEHNR; CDR2 reads FQNEAQ (reference sequence). Trimming shortened V by 2 bases and J by 0 bases, and 7 bases separated the two germline ends.

This clone has a handful of counts. V is TRBV12-3 or TRBV12-4 and J is TRBJ2-3; D is unresolved. Trimming stripped 7 bases from V and 5 bases from J, with 13 bases between. The CDR3 length is 13 residues. The CDR3 DNA reads as TGTGCCAGCAACGAGAATTCTTTAGATACGCAGTATTTT. Residues: CASNENSLDTQYF.

The chain employs TRBV9 and TRBJ2-1; TRBD2 matches 14 bases. With 3 bases clipped from V and 8 bases from J, the junction kept 13 bases outside the gene matches. This CDR3 is built from 18 residues. CDR1 and CDR2 from the germline V gene are SGDLS and YYNGEE. The CDR3 bases are TGTGCCAGCAGCGCGCCCGTAGGGACTAGCGGGGGAAGGGATGAGCAGTTCTTC. Its translation is CASSAPVGTSGGRDEQFF.

The CDR3 loop reads CASSTGSKNIQYF. The CDR3 bases are TGTGCCAGCTCCACGGGATCCAAAAACATTCAGTACTTC. The chain combines TRBV5-5 with TRBJ2-4, with D perhaps matching TRBD2 (5 bases). Germline V gene sequence: CDR1 SGHKS, CDR2 YYEKEE (reference sequence). The CDR3 contains 13 residues. Trimming took 7 bases from V and 2 from J, leaving 10 bases between them.

The chain is built from TRBV28 and TRBJ1-5; D unclear. This CDR3 region has 15 residues. Germline CDR1 reads MDHEN; CDR2 reads SYDVKM. V lost 5 bases to trimming and J lost 0 bases, with 11 bases between them. The CDR3 region is CASSAPRDSNQPQHF. The CDR3 coding sequence is TGTGCCAGCAGTGCCCCTAGAGATAGCAATCAGCCCCAGCATTTT.

The rearrangement uses TRBV7-9 and TRBJ1-5; TRBD1 might be the D (5 bases). This CDR3 is built from 16 residues. The V end was cut by 5 bases, the J end by 0 bases, with 14 bases between. Germline V gene lookup returns CDR1 SEHNR and CDR2 FQNEAQ (reference sequence). In DNA, the CDR3 is TGTGCCAGCAGCCCCTGGCGGGGGAATAGCAATCAGCCCCAGCATTTT. Its protein is CASSPWRGNSNQPQHF.

This clone was seen only a few times. The chain couples TRBV19 to TRBJ2-3; 8 bases fit TRBD2. CDR3 length: 13 residues. The trim removed 9 bases at V and 6 bases at J, leaving 8 bases unmatched. The germline gives CDR1 LNHDA, CDR2 SQIVND (reference sequence). The CDR3 loop reads CASQREYGDTQYF. As DNA, the CDR3 is TGTGCCAGCCAGCGGGAGTATGGTGATACGCAGTATTTT.

This chain uses TRBV5-6 with TRBJ1-1, with 8 bases identical to TRBD1. The CDR3 runs to 16 residues. The V segment lost 2 bases and the J segment 1 base; nucleotides outside the gene matches: 7. Germline V gene lookup returns CDR1 SGHDT and CDR2 YYEEEE. CDR3: CASSFTGGARNTEAFF. CDR3 nucleotides: TGTGCCAGCAGCTTTACAGGGGGAGCCAGGAACACTGAAGCTTTCTTT.

The chain employs TRBV27 and TRBJ1-1; D possibly corresponds to TRBD1 (6 bases). The CDR3 is 18 amino acids. Germline CDR1 is MNHEY and CDR2 is SMNVEV (reference sequence). V lost 3 bases and J 1 base, leaving 21 bases between the germline ends. CDR3 loop: CASSFRTTGRMENTEAFF. CDR3 in DNA: TGTGCCAGCAGTTTTCGAACTACAGGGAGAATGGAGAACACTGAAGCTTTCTTT.

This clone was seen more than once but under ten times. V usage is TRBV5-8 and J usage is TRBJ2-6; D is perhaps TRBD1 (6 bases). V lost 6 bases, J lost 0 bases, and 16 bases lay in between. Germline CDR1 is SGHTS and CDR2 is YDEGEE. The CDR3 consists of 17 residues. DNA of the CDR3: TGTGCCAGCACGACAGGCATACCTTACTCTGGGGCCAACGTCCTGACTTTC. Protein sequence: CASTTGIPYSGANVLTF.

The chain is built from TRBV28 and TRBJ1-2; possible D gene TRBD1, 6 bases. Trimming took off 4 bases at V and 6 bases at J, with 12 bases between the two ends. Germline values: CDR1 MDHEN, CDR2 SYDVKM. This CDR3 has 13 amino acids. DNA of the CDR3: TGTGCCAGCAGTTCCCTAGACAGGAATGGCTACACCTTC. Protein: CASSSLDRNGYTF.

This chain uses TRBV3-1 (or the pseudogene TRBV3-2) with TRBJ1-4; possible D gene TRBD1, 5 bases. V was trimmed by 0 bases and J by 7 bases, leaving 15 bases between them. This CDR3 region has 16 residues. The germline V gene encodes CDR1 LGHDT and CDR2 YNNKEL (reference sequence). The CDR3 DNA follows: TGTGCCAGCAGCCAAGATTCGGCAGGGTCATTTGAAAAACTGTTTTTT. Residues: CASSQDSAGSFEKLFF.

The V and J genes are TRBV5-1 and TRBJ2-2; 9 positions match TRBD2. Germline CDR1 SGHRS, CDR2 YFSETQ. J lost 1 base, V lost 5 bases, and 6 bases had no gene match. The CDR3 is 16 amino acids. DNA of the CDR3: TGCGCCAGCAGAGAAGCGGGGGGACAGAACACCGGGGAGCTGTTTTTT. Its protein is CASREAGGQNTGELFF. Full variable domain (rest looked up from reference TRBV5-1 and TRBJ2-2): KAGVTQTPRYLIKTRGQQVTLSCSPISGHRSVSWYQQTPGQGLQFLFEYFSETQRNKGNFPGRFSGRQFSNSRSEMNVSTLELGDSALYLCASREAGGQNTGELFFGEGSRLTVL.

V gene TRBV6-2 or TRBV6-3 combines with J gene TRBJ2-5; 8 bases are shared with TRBD2. The V gene end was trimmed by 4 bases and the J gene end by 5 bases; junction bases not matched to a gene: 6. Per the germline V gene, CDR1 is MNHEY and CDR2 is SVGEGT. The CDR3 sequence is 14 residues long. The CDR3 DNA reads TGTGCCAGCAGTTGGTCGGGGGGGAGGGAGACCCAGTACTTC. It translates to CASSWSGGRETQYF.

V is TRBV5-1 and J is TRBJ2-7; TRBD2 matches 10 bases. The CDR3 has 13 residues. Germline V gene sequence: CDR1 SGHRS, CDR2 YFSETQ. V dropped 4 bases and J dropped 4; count of bases not matched to a gene: 2. The CDR3 nucleotides are TGCGCCAGCAGCGGGACTAGCGTTTACGAGCAGTACTTC. Translated, it gives CASSGTSVYEQYF.

This clone showed up just once. The rearrangement uses TRBV7-9 and TRBJ2-3; 9 bases are a match to TRBD1. The CDR3 spans 15 residues. In germline, CDR1 is SEHNR, CDR2 FQNEAQ (reference sequence). V trimming: 5 bases; J trimming: 4 bases; junction bases outside the gene matches: 7. The CDR3 DNA is TGTGCCAGCAGCCCCAACAGGGGGCGACCAGATACGCAGTATTTT. It codes for CASSPNRGRPDTQYF.

DNA of the CDR3: TGTGCCAGCAGCCCCAGGTCGGTTGCAGGCGGCTACACCTTC. This codes for CASSPRSVAGGYTF. The chain is built from TRBV11-3 and TRBJ1-2; no reliable D call. In germline, CDR1 is SGHNT, CDR2 YENEEA. This CDR3 is 14 amino acids long. V was shortened by 5 bases and J by 8 bases, with 18 bases between the two germline ends.

The CDR3 region is CACAGDEHYEQYF. The CDR3 DNA reads TGTGCCTGCGCTGGAGACGAGCACTACGAGCAGTACTTC. The chain uses TRBV30 and TRBJ2-7; D not certain. There are 13 residues in the CDR3. V was trimmed by 6 bases and J by 3 bases, leaving 15 bases between them. CDR1 is GTSNPN, CDR2 SVGIG, per germline (reference sequence).

This chain links TRBV5-6 with TRBJ2-2, with 10 nucleotides matching TRBD2. V was pared by 0 bases and J by 2 bases, with 4 bases of the junction left unmatched. The V gene's germline CDR1 is SGHDT and CDR2 YYEEEE. The CDR3 runs to 17 residues. The CDR3 spells CASSLGLAGENTGELFF. As DNA, the CDR3 is TGTGCCAGCAGCTTGGGGCTAGCGGGGGAAAACACCGGGGAGCTGTTTTTT.

The V and J genes are TRBV19 and TRBJ1-5; D is possibly TRBD1 (6 bases). Germline V lookup: CDR1 LNHDA, CDR2 SQIVND (reference sequence). This CDR3 region has 14 residues. The ends were cut back, 4 bases at V and 4 bases at J, with 11 bases in the middle. CDR3 DNA sequence: TGTGCCAGTAGTAATGACAGGCTTAATCAGCCCCAGCATTTT. It yields the protein CASSNDRLNQPQHF. The variable domain in full, completed from reference TRBV19 and TRBJ1-5, reads DGGITQSPKYLFRKEGQNVTLSCEQNLNHDAMYWYRQDPGQGLRLIYYSQIVNDFQKGDIAEGYSVSREKKESFPLTVTSAQKNPTAFYLCASSNDRLNQPQHFGDGTRLSIL.

This clone was seen a single time. This chain uses TRBV19 with TRBJ1-2; D is possibly TRBD1 (5 bases). Germline assignment: CDR1 LNHDA and CDR2 SQIVND (reference sequence). V was trimmed by 10 bases and J by 8 bases, leaving 26 bases between them. This CDR3 is 15 amino acids long. The CDR3 is CATHPGVGRVWGYTF. CDR3 DNA sequence: TGTGCCACCCACCCGGGGGTGGGGCGCGTATGGGGCTACACCTTC.

This clone was seen once. The V gene is TRBV19, the J gene TRBJ2-2, with 10 bases aligning to TRBD1. With V trimmed by 7 bases and J by 9 bases, 11 bases remained unmatched. CDR3 length: 15 residues. Germline lookup yields CDR1 LNHDA and CDR2 SQIVND (reference sequence). In nucleotides, the CDR3 is TGTGCCAGTACTATCCCGGGACAGGGGTTCTGGGAGCTGTTTTTT. Translation: CASTIPGQGFWELFF. Full variable domain (outside the CDR3, taken from reference TRBV19 and TRBJ2-2): DGGITQSPKYLFRKEGQNVTLSCEQNLNHDAMYWYRQDPGQGLRLIYYSQIVNDFQKGDIAEGYSVSREKKESFPLTVTSAQKNPTAFYLCASTIPGQGFWELFFGEGSRLTVL.